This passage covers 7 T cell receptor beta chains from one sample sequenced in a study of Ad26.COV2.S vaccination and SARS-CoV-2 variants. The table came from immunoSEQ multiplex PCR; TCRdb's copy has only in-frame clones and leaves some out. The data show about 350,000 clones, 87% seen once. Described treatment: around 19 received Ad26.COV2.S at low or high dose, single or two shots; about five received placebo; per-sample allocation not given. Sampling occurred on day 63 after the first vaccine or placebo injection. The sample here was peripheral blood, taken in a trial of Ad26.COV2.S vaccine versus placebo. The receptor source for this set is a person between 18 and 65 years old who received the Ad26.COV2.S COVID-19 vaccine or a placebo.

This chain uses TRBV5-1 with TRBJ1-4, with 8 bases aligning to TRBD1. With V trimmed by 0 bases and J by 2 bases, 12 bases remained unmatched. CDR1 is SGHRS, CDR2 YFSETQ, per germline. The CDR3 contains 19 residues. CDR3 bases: TGCGCCAGCAGCTTGGAGGGACAGGCCGTGCCTGGGACTAATGAAAAACTGTTTTTT. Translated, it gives CASSLEGQAVPGTNEKLFF.

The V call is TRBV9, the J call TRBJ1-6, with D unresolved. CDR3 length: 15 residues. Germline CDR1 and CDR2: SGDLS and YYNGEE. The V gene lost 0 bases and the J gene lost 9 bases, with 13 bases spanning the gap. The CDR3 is CASSVGTSSPSPLHF. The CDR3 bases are TGTGCCAGCAGCGTAGGAACATCTTCCCCTTCACCCCTCCACTTT.

CDR3 DNA sequence: TGCGCCAGCAGCCCCCGAAAGGGGTTGAGCACTGAAGCTTTCTTT. Translating it yields CASSPRKGLSTEAFF. The chain links TRBV4-3 to TRBJ1-1; tentatively, D is TRBD1 (5 bases). The CDR3 length is 15 residues. Germline V gene sequence: CDR1 LGHNA, CDR2 YSLEER. Deletions cut 4 bases from V and 4 bases from J, with 16 bases between.

The CDR3 DNA reads TGTGCCAGCAGCTTGGACTTGTTCGGAAACACCATATATTTT. This translates into CASSLDLFGNTIYF. The chain uses TRBV5-5 and TRBJ1-3; D is unclear. The CDR3 is 14 amino acids. Germline CDR1 is SGHKS and CDR2 is YYEKEE (reference sequence). V lost 0 bases and J lost 4, with 8 bases in between.

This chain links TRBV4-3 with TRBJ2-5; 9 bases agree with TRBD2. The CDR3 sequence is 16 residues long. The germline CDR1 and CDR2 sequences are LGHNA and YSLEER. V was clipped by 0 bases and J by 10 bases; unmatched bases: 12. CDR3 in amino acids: CASSQDLSGGQGNQYF. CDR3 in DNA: TGCGCCAGCAGCCAAGATCTAAGCGGGGGGCAGGGGAACCAGTACTTC.

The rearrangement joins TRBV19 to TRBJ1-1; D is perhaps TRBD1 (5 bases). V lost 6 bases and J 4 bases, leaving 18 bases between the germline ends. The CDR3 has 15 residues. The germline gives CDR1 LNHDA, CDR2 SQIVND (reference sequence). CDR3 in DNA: TGTGCCAGTAGCCACGGGGCAGGTATGGGCACTGAAGCTTTCTTT. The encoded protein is CASSHGAGMGTEAFF. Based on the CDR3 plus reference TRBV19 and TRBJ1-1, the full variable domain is DGGITQSPKYLFRKEGQNVTLSCEQNLNHDAMYWYRQDPGQGLRLIYYSQIVNDFQKGDIAEGYSVSREKKESFPLTVTSAQKNPTAFYLCASSHGAGMGTEAFFGQGTRLTVV.

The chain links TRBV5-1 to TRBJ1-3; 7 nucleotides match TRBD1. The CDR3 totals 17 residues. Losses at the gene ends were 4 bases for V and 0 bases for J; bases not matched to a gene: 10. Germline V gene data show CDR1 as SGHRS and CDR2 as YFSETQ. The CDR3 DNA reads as TGCGCCAGCAGCCCCGGGACAGCCACCTACTCTGGAAACACCATATATTTT. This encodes CASSPGTATYSGNTIYF.